This T cell receptor (beta chain) derives from a study of T cell repertoires in cytomegalovirus infection. Study at large: An indication of both CMV infection and matching HLA type came from public TCR beta signatures. Regarding the study as a whole: The ex vivo response was dominated by HLA-C-restricted CMV-specific TCR beta clonotypes. Summed frequency of shared TCR beta families picked out CMV carriers who also had the relevant HLA.

MiXCR was run by TCRdb on the reads, yielding one entry per CDR3 protein. The sample includes a few hundred thousand distinct CDR3 sequences, about 25% seen only once; the top ten take 13%. The sample holds a few counts of this clonotype. The antigen is unknown. The clonotype was recovered from a human donor in good health (CMV status not recorded). Some clones in this sample may be carry-over from other donors' samples. Sequencing was performed on PBMCs.

The CDR3 sequence is CASSPKMRGIGDEQFF. In DNA, the CDR3 is TGTGCCAGCAGCCCCAAAATGCGGGGGATTGGGGATGAGCAGTTCTTC. The chain links TRBV7-2 to TRBJ2-1; 7 bases align to TRBD2. The CDR3 consists of 16 residues. The V gene's germline CDR1 is SGHTA and CDR2 FQGNSA. With 5 bases clipped from V and 8 bases from J, the junction kept 15 bases outside the gene matches.